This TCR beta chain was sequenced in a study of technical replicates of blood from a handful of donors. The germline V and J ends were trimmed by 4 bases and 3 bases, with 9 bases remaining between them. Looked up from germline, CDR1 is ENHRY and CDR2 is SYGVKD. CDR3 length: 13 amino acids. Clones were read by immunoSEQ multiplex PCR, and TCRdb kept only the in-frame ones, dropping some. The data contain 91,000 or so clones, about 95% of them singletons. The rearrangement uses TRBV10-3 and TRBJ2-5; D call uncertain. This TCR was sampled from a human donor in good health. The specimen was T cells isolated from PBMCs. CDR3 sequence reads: CAISGAGKETQYF. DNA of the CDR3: TGTGCCATCAGTGGGGCAGGTAAAGAGACCCAGTACTTC.